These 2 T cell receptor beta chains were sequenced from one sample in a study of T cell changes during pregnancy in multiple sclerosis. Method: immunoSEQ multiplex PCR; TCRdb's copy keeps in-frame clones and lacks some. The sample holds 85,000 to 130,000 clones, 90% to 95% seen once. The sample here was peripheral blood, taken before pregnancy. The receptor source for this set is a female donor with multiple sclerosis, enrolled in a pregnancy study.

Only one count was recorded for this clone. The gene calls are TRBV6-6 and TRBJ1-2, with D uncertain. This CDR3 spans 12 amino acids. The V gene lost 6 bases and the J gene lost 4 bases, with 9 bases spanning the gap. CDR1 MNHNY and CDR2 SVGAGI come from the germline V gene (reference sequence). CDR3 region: CASSKTGYGYTF. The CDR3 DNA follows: TGTGCCAGCAGCAAGACGGGCTATGGCTACACCTTC.

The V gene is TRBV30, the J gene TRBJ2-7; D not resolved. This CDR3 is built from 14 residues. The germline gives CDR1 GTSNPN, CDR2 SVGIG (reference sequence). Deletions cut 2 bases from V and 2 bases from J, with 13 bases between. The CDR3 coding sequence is TGTGCCTGGAGTACCGACTCGCGGCCCTACGAGCAGTACTTC. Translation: CAWSTDSRPYEQYF.